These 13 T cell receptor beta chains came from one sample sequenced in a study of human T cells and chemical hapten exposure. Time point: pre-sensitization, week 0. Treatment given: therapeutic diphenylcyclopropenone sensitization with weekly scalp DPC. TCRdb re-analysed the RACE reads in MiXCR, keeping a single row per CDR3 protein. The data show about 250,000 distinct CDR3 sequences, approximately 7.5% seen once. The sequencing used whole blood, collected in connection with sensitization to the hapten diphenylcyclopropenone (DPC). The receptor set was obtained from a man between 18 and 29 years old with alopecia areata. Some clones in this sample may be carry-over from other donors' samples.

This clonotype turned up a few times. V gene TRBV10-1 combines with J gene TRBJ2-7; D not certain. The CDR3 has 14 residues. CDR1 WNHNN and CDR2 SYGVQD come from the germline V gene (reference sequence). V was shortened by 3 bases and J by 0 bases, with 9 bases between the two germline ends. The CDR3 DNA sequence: TGCGCCAGCAGTGAATATGTGGCCTCCTACGAGCAGTACTTC. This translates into CASSEYVASYEQYF.

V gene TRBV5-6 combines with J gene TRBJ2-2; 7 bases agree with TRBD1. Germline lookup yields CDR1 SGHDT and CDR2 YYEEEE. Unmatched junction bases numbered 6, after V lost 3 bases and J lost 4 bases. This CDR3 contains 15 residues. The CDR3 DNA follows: TGTGCCAGCAGCTCGGGACAGCTTTCCACCGGGGAGCTGTTTTTT. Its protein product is CASSSGQLSTGELFF.

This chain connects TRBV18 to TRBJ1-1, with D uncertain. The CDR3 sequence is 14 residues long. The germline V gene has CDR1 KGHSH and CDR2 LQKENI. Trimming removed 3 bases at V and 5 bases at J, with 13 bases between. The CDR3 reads CASSPDALVTEAFF. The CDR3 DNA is TGTGCCAGCTCACCCGACGCGCTCGTAACTGAAGCTTTCTTT.

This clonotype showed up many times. The CDR3 coding sequence is TGTGCCAGCAGCAAACGAGGGACAGGGCGTCACAATGAGCAGTTCTTC. Residues: CASSKRGTGRHNEQFF. The chain joins TRBV7-8 to TRBJ2-1, with TRBD1 matching over 9 bases. Germline assignment: CDR1 SGHVS and CDR2 FQNEAQ. With V trimmed by 5 bases and J by 5 bases, 10 bases remained unmatched. The CDR3 runs to 16 residues.

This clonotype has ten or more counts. This CDR3 is CASSPPPGAGELFF. The CDR3, as DNA: TGTGCCAGCAGCCCGCCTCCGGGGGCCGGGGAGCTGTTTTTT. V is TRBV21-1 and J is TRBJ2-2; the D segment call TRBD1 is taken from the table without a DNA check. TRBV21-1 is shown as a pseudogene. The length of the CDR3 is 14 residues.

For the CDR3, the DNA is TGTGCCAGCAGCTTACGCCTGGGGGAGACTGGAAACACCATATATTTT. This sequence encodes CASSLRLGETGNTIYF. The rearrangement links TRBV7-2 to TRBJ1-3; a weak D match, TRBD1 (5 bases). Germline V gives CDR1 SGHTA, CDR2 FQGNSA. CDR3 length: 16 amino acids. The V and J ends lost 2 bases and 2 bases respectively, with 13 bases between them. Full variable domain (rest looked up from reference TRBV7-2 and TRBJ1-3): GAGVSQSPSNKVTEKGKDVELRCDPISGHTALYWYRQSLGQGLEFLIYFQGNSAPDKSGLPSDRFSAERTGGSVSTLTIQRTQQEDSAVYLCASSLRLGETGNTIYFGEGSWLTVV.

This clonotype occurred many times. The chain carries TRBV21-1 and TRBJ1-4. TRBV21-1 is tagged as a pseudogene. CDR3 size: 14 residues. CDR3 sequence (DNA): TGTGCCAGCAGCAACGCCGCAACTAATGAAAAACTGTTTTTT. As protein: CASSNAATNEKLFF.

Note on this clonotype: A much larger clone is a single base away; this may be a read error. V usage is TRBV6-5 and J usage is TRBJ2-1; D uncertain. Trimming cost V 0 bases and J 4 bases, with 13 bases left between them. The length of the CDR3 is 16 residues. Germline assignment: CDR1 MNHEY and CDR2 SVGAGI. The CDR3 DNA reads TGTGCCAGCAGTTACTCGATAGGGCCACCTTACAATGAGCAGTTCTTC. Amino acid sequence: CASSYSIGPPYNEQFF.

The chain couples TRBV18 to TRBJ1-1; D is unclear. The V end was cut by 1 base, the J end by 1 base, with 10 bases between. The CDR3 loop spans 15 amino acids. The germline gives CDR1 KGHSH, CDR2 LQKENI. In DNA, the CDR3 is TGTGCCAGCTCACCACGGGAACAGCGGAACACTGAAGCTTTCTTT. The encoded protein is CASSPREQRNTEAFF.

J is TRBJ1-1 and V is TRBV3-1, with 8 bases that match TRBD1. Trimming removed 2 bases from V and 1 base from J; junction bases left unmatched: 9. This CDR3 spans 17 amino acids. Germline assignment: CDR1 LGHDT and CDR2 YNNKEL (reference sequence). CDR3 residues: CASSQSPGGARNTEAFF. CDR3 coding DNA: TGTGCCAGCAGCCAAAGTCCAGGGGGCGCGAGGAACACTGAAGCTTTCTTT.

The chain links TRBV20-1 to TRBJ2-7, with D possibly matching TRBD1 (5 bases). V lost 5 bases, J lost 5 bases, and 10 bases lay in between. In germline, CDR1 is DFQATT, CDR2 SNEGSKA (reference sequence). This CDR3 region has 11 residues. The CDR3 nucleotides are TGCAGTGCTCACGGACAAAACGAGCAGTACTTC. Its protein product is CSAHGQNEQYF.

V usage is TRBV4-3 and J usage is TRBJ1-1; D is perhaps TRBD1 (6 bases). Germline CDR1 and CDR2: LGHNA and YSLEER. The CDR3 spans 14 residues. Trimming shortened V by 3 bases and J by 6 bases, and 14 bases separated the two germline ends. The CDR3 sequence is CASSQTGTKAEAFF. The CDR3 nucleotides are TGCGCCAGCAGCCAGACAGGCACAAAGGCTGAAGCTTTCTTT.

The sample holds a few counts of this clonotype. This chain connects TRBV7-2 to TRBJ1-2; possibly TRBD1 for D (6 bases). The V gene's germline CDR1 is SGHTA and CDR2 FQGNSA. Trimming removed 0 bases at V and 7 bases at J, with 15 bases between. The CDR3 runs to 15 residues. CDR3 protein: CASSLAITYRAGYTF. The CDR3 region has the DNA TGTGCCAGCAGCTTAGCTATAACGTACAGGGCTGGCTACACCTTC.